This T cell receptor beta chain was profiled in a study of vaccination and CD4 T cells after COVID-19. Study summary: Stimulation of cells relied on overlapping spike peptides derived from SARS-CoV-2, HCoV-NL63, HCoV-OC43 and HCoV-229E.

The CDR3 runs 15 residues. CDR1 and CDR2 from the germline V gene are SQVTM and ANQGSEA. V was shortened by 6 bases and J by 7 bases, with 21 bases between the two germline ends. Sequenced with the Oncomine TCR Beta short-read assay was DNA taken from cultured CD4+ T cells. From CD4+ T cells that had been cultured, genomic DNA was extracted. TCRdb fed the PCR reads into MiXCR, producing one record per CDR3 protein. This table has around 9,000 distinct CDR3 sequences, less than 35% appearing once. As for this clonotype: As yet, its antigen is unknown.

This sample's treatment: roughly 10-day PBMC culture with coronavirus spike peptide pools or control peptides (ViraFEST assay). Gathering of the CD4+ T cells, from the unexposed donor, took place before the COVID-19 pandemic (2011-2018). Following culture for approximately nine days, CD4+ T cells were isolated by negative selection. The J gene is TRBJ2-2, the V gene TRBV29-1; D possibly matches TRBD1 or TRBD2 (5 bases each). The clonotype originates from a human donor in good health. Sequencing input: CD4+ T cells from blood, cultured in vitro. CDR3 residues: CSVLFPGRWNGELFF. Here the CDR3 DNA reads TGCAGCGTCCTATTCCCGGGACGCTGGAACGGGGAGCTGTTTTTT.